The 11 T cell receptor beta chains below all came from one sample that was sequenced in a study of OX40 agonist ivuxolimab in advanced cancers. The table came from immunoSEQ multiplex PCR; TCRdb's copy has only in-frame clones and leaves some out. The sample lists more than 75,000 clones; about 88% were seen once. Sequenced here: CD4+ or CD8+ T cells sorted from blood, sampled in a trial of the OX40 agonist ivuxolimab. All receptors come from an adult with an advanced solid tumor such as melanoma, head and neck, liver or kidney cancer.

The chain links TRBV6-5 to TRBJ2-7; a weak D match, TRBD2 (5 bases). CDR1 and CDR2 from the germline V gene are MNHEY and SVGAGI. V was cut by 6 bases and J by 3 bases, with 9 bases left in between. The CDR3 extends over 12 amino acids. Here the CDR3 DNA reads TGTGCCAGCAGGAGGGAAATCTACGAGCAGTACTTC. Protein sequence: CASRREIYEQYF.

This chain links TRBV21-1 with TRBJ2-5; no check of the table's D call, TRBD1, against the DNA was made. The DNA matches TRBJ2-7 better at its end, which makes the J call doubtful. TRBV21-1 is a pseudogene locus. There are 13 residues in the CDR3. DNA of the CDR3: TGTGCCAGCAGACGGACAGGGGCCTACGAGCAGTACTTC. Encoded protein: CASRRTGAYEQYF.

The chain has TRBV6-5 and TRBJ1-2, with 8 bases matching TRBD1. CDR3 length: 12 amino acids. V was clipped by 0 bases and J by 14 bases; unmatched bases: 5. Germline loops: CDR1 MNHEY, CDR2 SVGAGI. The CDR3 here is CASSYSTGASTF. The CDR3, as DNA: TGTGCCAGCAGTTACTCGACAGGGGCCAGTACCTTC.

The chain has TRBV19 and TRBJ2-7; D is ambiguous. CDR3 length equals 17 residues. Germline-derived CDR1 and CDR2 are LNHDA and SQIVND (reference sequence). Trimming cost V 5 bases and J 0 bases, with 20 bases left between them. For the CDR3, the DNA is TGTGCCAGTAGTCTGGGTGGGTTAAGCACCCACTCCTACGAGCAGTACTTC. Amino acids: CASSLGGLSTHSYEQYF.

This clone was observed a single time. V gene TRBV7-9 combines with J gene TRBJ2-1, with 7 bases identical to TRBD2. With 1 base clipped from V and 0 bases from J, the junction kept 3 bases outside the gene matches. From germline, CDR1 is SEHNR and CDR2 FQNEAQ (reference sequence). The CDR3 is 16 residues long. The CDR3 sequence is CASSLGREFSYNEQFF. The CDR3 bases are TGTGCCAGCAGCTTAGGGCGGGAGTTCTCCTACAATGAGCAGTTCTTC.

The chain carries TRBV2 and TRBJ2-1, with 10 bases fitting TRBD1. V trimming: 2 bases; J trimming: 9 bases; junction bases outside the gene matches: 7. The CDR3 length is 15 residues. Germline CDR1 is SNHLY and CDR2 is FYNNEI. The CDR3 protein is CASSELTGGWGEQFF. In DNA, the CDR3 is TGTGCCAGCAGTGAACTGACAGGGGGCTGGGGTGAGCAGTTCTTC.

The chain employs TRBV5-1 and TRBJ1-1; 8 bases map to TRBD1. Germline CDR1 and CDR2: SGHRS and YFSETQ. The CDR3 loop spans 15 amino acids. Trimming at V came to 1 base and at J to 4 bases, leaving 6 bases not matched to a gene. The CDR3 DNA follows: TGCGCCAGCAGCTTGCCGGAAGGACAGGGCACTGAAGCTTTCTTT. It encodes CASSLPEGQGTEAFF.

The V call is TRBV13, the J call TRBJ2-1; no reliable D call. The CDR3 has 11 residues. The V end was cut by 8 bases, the J end by 7 bases, with 9 bases between. The germline gives CDR1 PRHDT, CDR2 FYEKMQ (reference sequence). CDR3 in amino acids: CASLRSNEQFF. CDR3 bases: TGTGCCAGCCTTCGGTCGAATGAGCAGTTCTTC.

The chain links TRBV11-2 to TRBJ2-7; 8 nucleotides match TRBD2. V lost 1 base, J lost 3 bases, and 11 bases stayed unmatched. There are 17 residues in the CDR3. Germline assignment: CDR1 SGHAT and CDR2 FQNNGV. The CDR3 is CASSLAPPGGSSYEQYF. In DNA form, the CDR3 reads TGTGCCAGCAGCTTAGCCCCGCCGGGGGGGAGCAGCTACGAGCAGTACTTC.

The chain uses TRBV20-1 and TRBJ2-5; 8 nucleotides align to TRBD2. The CDR3 has 11 amino acids. Trimming at V came to 4 bases and at J to 5 bases, leaving 0 bases not matched to a gene. CDR1 DFQATT and CDR2 SNEGSKA come from the germline V gene (reference sequence). The chain's CDR3 is CSATSGETQYF. The CDR3 nucleotides are TGCAGTGCTACTAGCGGGGAGACCCAGTACTTC.

The V and J genes are TRBV28 and TRBJ2-7; 8 nucleotides line up with TRBD1. V was pared by 4 bases and J by 5 bases, with 10 bases of the junction left unmatched. Germline V gene lookup returns CDR1 MDHEN and CDR2 SYDVKM. The CDR3 consists of 15 residues. As DNA, the CDR3 is TGTGCCAGCAGTTCAGGGGGCGCCGTGTACGACGAGCAGTACTTC. Protein sequence: CASSSGGAVYDEQYF.